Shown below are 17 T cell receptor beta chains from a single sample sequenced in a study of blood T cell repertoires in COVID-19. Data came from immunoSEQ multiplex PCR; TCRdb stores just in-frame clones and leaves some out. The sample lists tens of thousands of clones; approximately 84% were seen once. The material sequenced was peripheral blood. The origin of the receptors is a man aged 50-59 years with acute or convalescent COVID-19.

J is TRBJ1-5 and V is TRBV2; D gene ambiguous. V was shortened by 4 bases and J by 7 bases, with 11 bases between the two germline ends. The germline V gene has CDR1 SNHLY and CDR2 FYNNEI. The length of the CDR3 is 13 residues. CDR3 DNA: TGTGCCAGCAGTGTTAGGGAGAGCCAGCCCCAGCATTTT. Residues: CASSVRESQPQHF. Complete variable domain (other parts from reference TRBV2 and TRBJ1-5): EPEVTQTPSHQVTQMGQEVILRCVPISNHLYFYWYRQILGQKVEFLVSFYNNEISEKSEIFDDQFSVERPDGSNFTLKIRSTKLEDSAMYFCASSVRESQPQHFGDGTRLSIL.

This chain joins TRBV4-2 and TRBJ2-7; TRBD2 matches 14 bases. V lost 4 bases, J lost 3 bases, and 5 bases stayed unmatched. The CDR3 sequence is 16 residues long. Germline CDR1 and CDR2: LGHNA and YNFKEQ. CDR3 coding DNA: TGTGCCAGCAGCCCGGGACTAGCGGGAGAGTTCTACGAGCAGTACTTC. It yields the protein CASSPGLAGEFYEQYF.

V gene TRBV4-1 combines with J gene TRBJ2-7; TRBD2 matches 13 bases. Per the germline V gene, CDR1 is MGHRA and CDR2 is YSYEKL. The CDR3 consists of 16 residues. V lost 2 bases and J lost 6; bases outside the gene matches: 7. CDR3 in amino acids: CASSQPTSGRASEQYF. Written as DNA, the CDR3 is TGCGCCAGCAGCCAACCCACTAGCGGGAGGGCCTCCGAGCAGTACTTC.

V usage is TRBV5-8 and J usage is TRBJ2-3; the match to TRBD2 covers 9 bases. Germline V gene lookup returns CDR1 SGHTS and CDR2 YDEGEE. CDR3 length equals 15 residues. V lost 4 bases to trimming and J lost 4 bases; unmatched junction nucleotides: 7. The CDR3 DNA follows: TGTGCCAGCAGCATGGGCGGGGGGGCCCCAGATACGCAGTATTTT. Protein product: CASSMGGGAPDTQYF.

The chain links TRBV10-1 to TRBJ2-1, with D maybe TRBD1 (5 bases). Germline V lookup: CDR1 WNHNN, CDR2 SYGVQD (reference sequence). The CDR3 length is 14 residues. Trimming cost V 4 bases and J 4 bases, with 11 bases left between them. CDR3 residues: CASSGQGLYNEQFF. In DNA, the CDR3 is TGCGCCAGCAGTGGCCAGGGTCTGTACAATGAGCAGTTCTTC.

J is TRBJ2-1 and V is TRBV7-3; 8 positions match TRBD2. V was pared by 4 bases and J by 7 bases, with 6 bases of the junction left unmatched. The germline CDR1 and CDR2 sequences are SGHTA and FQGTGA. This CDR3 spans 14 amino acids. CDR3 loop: CASSSRGGQNEQFF. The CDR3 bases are TGTGCCAGCAGCTCACGGGGGGGCCAAAATGAGCAGTTCTTC.

CDR3 sequence reads: CASSLQGSETQYF. The CDR3 DNA is TGTGCCAGCAGTTTACAGGGGAGCGAGACCCAGTACTTC. The chain joins TRBV28 to TRBJ2-5, with D maybe TRBD1 (6 bases). This CDR3 is 13 amino acids long. V was cut by 2 bases and J by 5 bases, with 9 bases left in between. CDR1 MDHEN and CDR2 SYDVKM come from the germline V gene.

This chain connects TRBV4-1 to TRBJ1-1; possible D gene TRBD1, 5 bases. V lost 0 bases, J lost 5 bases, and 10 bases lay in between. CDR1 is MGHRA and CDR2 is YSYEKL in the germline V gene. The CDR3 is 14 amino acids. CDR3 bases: TGCGCCAGCAGCCAAGACCACGGGGGGACTGAAGCTTTCTTT. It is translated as CASSQDHGGTEAFF.

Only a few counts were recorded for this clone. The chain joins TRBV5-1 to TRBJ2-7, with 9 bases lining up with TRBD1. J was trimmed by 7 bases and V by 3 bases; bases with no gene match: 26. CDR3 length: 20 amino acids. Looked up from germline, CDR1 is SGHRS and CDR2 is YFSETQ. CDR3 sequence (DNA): TGCGCCAGCAGCTCGGACAGGGGTGAATTCGGTGGGCGACTACGGCGAGAGCAGTACTTC. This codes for CASSSDRGEFGGRLRREQYF.

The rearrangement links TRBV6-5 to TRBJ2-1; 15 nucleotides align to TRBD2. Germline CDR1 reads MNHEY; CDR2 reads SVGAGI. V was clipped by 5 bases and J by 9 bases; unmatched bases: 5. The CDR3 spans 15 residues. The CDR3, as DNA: TGTGCCAGCAGTCCGGGACTAGCGGGAGGAGGTGAGCAGTTCTTC. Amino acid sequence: CASSPGLAGGGEQFF.

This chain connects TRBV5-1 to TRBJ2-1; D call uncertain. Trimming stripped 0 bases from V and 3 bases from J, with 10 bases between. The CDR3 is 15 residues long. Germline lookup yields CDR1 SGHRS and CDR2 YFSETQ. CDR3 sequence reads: CASSLGILNYNEQFF. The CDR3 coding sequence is TGCGCCAGCAGCTTGGGTATACTCAACTACAATGAGCAGTTCTTC.

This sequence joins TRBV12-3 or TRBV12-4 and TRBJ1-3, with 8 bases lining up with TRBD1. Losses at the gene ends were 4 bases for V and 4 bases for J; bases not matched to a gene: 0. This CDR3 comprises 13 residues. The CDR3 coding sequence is TGTGCCAGCAGTTACAGGGGGGGAAACACCATATATTTT. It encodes CASSYRGGNTIYF.

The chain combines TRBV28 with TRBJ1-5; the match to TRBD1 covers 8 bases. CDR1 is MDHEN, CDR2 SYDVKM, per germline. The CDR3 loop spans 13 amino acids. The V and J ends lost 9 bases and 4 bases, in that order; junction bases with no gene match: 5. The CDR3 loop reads CASRQGLNQPQHF. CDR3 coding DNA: TGTGCCAGTCGACAGGGGCTTAATCAGCCCCAGCATTTT.

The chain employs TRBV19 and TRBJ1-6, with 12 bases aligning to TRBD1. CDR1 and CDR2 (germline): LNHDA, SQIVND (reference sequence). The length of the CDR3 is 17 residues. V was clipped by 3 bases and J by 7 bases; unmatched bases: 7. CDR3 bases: TGTGCCAGTAGTATTACCGGGACAGGGGGCAGGAATTCACCCCTCCACTTT. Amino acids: CASSITGTGGRNSPLHF.

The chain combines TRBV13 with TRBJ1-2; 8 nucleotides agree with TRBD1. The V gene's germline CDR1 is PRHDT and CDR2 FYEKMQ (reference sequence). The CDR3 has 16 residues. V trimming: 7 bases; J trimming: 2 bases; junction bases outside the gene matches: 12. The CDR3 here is CASKGWDRKGNYGYTF. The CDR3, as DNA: TGTGCCAGCAAGGGATGGGACAGGAAGGGAAACTATGGCTACACCTTC. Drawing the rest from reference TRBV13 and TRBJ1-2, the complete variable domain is AAGVIQSPRHLIKEKRETATLKCYPIPRHDTVYWYQQGPGQDPQFLISFYEKMQSDKGSIPDRFSAQQFSDYHSELNMSSLELGDSALYFCASKGWDRKGNYGYTFGSGTRLTVV.

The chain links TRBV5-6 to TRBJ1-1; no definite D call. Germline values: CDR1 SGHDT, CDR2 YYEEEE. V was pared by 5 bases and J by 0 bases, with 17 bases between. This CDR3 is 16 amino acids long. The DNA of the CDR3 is TGTGCCAGCAGACTGGCGGGAGGAGAGATGAACACTGAAGCTTTCTTT. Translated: CASRLAGGEMNTEAFF.

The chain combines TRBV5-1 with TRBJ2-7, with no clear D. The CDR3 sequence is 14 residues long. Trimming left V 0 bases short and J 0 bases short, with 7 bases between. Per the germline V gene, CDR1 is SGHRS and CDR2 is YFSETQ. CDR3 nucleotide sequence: TGCGCCAGCAGCTTGGACAGTGCCTCCTACGAGCAGTACTTC. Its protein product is CASSLDSASYEQYF.